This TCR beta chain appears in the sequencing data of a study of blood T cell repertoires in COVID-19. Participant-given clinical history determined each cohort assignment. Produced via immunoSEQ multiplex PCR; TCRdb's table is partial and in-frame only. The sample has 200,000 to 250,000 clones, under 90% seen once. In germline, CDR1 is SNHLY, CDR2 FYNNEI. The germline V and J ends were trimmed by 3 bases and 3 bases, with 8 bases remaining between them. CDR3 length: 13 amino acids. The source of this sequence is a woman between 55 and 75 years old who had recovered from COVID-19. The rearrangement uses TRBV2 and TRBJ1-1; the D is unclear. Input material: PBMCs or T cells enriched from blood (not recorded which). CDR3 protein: CASSDQADTEAFF. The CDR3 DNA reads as TGTGCCAGCAGTGACCAGGCCGACACTGAAGCTTTCTTT.